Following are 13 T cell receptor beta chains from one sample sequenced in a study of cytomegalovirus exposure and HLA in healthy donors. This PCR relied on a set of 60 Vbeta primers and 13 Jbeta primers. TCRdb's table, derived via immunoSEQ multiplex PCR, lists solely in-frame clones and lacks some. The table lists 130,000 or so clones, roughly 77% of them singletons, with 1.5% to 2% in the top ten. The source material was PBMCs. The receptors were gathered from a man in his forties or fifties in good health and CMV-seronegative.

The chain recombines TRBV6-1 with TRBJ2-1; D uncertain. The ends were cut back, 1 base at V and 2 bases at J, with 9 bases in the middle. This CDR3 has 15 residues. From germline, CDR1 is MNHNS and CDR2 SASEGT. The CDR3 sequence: CASSEVFVPYNEQFF. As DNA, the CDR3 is TGTGCCAGCAGTGAAGTCTTCGTTCCCTACAATGAGCAGTTCTTC.

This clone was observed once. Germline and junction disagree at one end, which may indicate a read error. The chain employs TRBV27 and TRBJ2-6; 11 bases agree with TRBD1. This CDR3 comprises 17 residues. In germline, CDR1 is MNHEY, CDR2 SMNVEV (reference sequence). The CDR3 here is CASRRTGGASGANGLTF. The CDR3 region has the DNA TGTGCCAGCAGACGGACAGGGGGCGCCTCTGGGGCCAACGGCCTGACTTTC.

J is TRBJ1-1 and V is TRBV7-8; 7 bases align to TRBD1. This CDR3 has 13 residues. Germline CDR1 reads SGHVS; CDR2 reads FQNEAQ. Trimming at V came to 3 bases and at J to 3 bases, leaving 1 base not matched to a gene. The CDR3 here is CASSFQGDTEAFF. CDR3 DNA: TGTGCCAGCAGCTTCCAGGGGGACACTGAAGCTTTCTTT.

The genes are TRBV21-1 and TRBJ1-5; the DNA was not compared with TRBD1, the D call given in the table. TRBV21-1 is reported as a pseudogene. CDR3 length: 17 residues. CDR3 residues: CASSNPYNDRCDQPQHF. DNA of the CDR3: TGTGCCAGCAGCAACCCCTACAACGACAGGTGCGATCAGCCCCAGCATTTT.

Here the CDR3 reads CASTRGQGSDQPQHF. Here the CDR3 DNA reads TGTGCCAGCACCCGGGGACAGGGCAGCGATCAGCCCCAGCATTTT. This sequence joins TRBV2 and TRBJ1-5, with TRBD1 matching 9 bases. The germline gives CDR1 SNHLY, CDR2 FYNNEI. The CDR3 contains 15 residues. V shed 7 bases and J 5 bases; nucleotides not matched to a gene: 9.

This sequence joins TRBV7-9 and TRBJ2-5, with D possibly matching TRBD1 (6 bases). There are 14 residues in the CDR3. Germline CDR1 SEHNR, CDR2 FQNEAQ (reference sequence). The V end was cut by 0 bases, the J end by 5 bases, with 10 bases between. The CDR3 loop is CASSLARTEETQYF. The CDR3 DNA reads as TGTGCCAGCAGCTTAGCGCGGACAGAGGAGACCCAGTACTTC. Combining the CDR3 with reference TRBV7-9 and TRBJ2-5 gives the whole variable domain DTGVSQNPRHKITKRGQNVTFRCDPISEHNRLYWYRQTLGQGPEFLTYFQNEAQLEKSRLLSDRFSAERPKGSFSTLEIQRTEQGDSAMYLCASSLARTEETQYFGPGTRLLVL.

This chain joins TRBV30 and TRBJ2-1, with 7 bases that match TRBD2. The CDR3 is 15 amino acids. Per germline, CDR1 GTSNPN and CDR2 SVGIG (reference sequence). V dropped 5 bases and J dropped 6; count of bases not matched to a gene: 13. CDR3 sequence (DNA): TGTGCCTGGGCACTGACTAGCCCAAGTACCAATGAGCAGTTCTTC. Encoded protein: CAWALTSPSTNEQFF. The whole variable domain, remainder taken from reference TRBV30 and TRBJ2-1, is SQTIHQWPATLVQPVGSPLSLECTVEGTSNPNLYWYRQAAGRGLQLLFYSVGIGQISSEVPQNLSASRPQDRQFILSSKKLLLSDSGFYLCAWALTSPSTNEQFFGPGTRLTVL.

DNA for the CDR3: TGCAGCGGAAAGGGGACAACCTACGAGCAGTACTTC. Translated: CSGKGTTYEQYF. The chain employs TRBV29-1 and TRBJ2-7; possible D gene TRBD1, 6 bases. Trimming left V 7 bases short and J 2 bases short, with 12 bases between. Germline V gives CDR1 SQVTM, CDR2 ANQGSEA. This CDR3 has 12 residues.

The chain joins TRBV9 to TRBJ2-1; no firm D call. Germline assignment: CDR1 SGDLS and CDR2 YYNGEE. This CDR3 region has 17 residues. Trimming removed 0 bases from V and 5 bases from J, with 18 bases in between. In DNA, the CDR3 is TGTGCCAGCAGCGTAGGGTTTTTATTTGCGGCAGACAATGAGCAGTTCTTC. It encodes CASSVGFLFAADNEQFF.

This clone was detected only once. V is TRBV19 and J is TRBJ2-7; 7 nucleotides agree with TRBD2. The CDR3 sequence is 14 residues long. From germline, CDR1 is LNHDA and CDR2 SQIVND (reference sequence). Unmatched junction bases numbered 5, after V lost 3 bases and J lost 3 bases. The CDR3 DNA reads TGTGCCAGTAGTATGGGACGGGGGGTCTACGAGCAGTACTTC. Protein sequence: CASSMGRGVYEQYF.

DNA of the CDR3: TGTGCCAGCAGCACGCTAGCGGGGTCCTACAATGAGCAGTTCTTC. It encodes CASSTLAGSYNEQFF. This sequence joins TRBV6-1 and TRBJ2-1, with 9 bases aligning to TRBD2. V lost 6 bases, J lost 1 base, and 4 bases stayed unmatched. The germline V gene encodes CDR1 MNHNS and CDR2 SASEGT. The CDR3 is 15 amino acids.

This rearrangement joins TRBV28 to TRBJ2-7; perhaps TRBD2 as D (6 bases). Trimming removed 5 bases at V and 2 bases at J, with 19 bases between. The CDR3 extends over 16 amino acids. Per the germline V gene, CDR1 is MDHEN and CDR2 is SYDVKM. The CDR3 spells CASSPPLRGRAYEQYF. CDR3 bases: TGTGCCAGCAGTCCTCCCTTGCGGGGTAGGGCCTACGAGCAGTACTTC.

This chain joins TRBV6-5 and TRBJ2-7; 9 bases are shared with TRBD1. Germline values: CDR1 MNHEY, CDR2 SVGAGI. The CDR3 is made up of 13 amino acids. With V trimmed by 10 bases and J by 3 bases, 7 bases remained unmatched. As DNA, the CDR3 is TGTGCCACGCACGGGACAGGGTTCTACGAGCAGTACTTC. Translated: CATHGTGFYEQYF.